This T cell receptor (beta chain) appears in the sequencing data of a study of chemoradiotherapy in HPV16-positive cancers. Across the study: Candidate HPV-specific T-cell clones and common TCR motifs came from functional assays in a couple of HPV16-positive patients.

The germline V gene has CDR1 SGDLS and CDR2 YYNGEE. The CDR3 has 14 residues. Germline trimming cut 4 bases from V and 6 bases from J; bases unmatched to any gene: 9. Points from the study as a whole: Candidate HPV-specific clones and E7-related TCR motifs grew in tumor during treatment. HPV-specific T cells were functionally defined from only two HPV16-positive patients.

Sequenced by immunoSEQ multiplex PCR; TCRdb stores in-frame clones only, minus some. This table has 9,500 to 15,000 clones, nearly 90% appearing once. Samples were taken several times over chemoradiotherapy. This clone was seen only a few times. Its specificity is unknown. This sample was obtained from a patient who underwent chemoradiotherapy. The origin of this receptor is a human donor with HPV-associated anogenital cancer. J is TRBJ2-5 and V is TRBV9; TRBD2 agrees at 7 bases. The CDR3 DNA follows: TGTGCCAGCAGCCCCCTGCGGGAGTCAAAGACCCAGTACTTC. It yields the protein CASSPLRESKTQYF.